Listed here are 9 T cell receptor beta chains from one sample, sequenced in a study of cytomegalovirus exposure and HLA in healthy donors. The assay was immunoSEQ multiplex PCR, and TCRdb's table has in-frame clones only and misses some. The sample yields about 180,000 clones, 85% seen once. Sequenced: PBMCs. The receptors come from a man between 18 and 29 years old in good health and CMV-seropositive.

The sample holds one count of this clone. The DNA for the CDR3 is TGTGCCAGCAGCTGGGGGGGGTCCCAAGAGACCCAGTACTTC. Protein: CASSWGGSQETQYF. The chain couples TRBV7-2 to TRBJ2-5, with 7 nucleotides matching TRBD2. In germline, CDR1 is SGHTA, CDR2 FQGNSA. V was clipped by 4 bases and J by 1 base; unmatched bases: 3. This CDR3 spans 14 amino acids.

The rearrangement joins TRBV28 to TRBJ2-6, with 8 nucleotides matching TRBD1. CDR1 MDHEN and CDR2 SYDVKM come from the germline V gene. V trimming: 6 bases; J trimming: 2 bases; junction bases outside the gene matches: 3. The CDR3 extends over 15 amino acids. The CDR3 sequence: CASRLQGAGANVLTF. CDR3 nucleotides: TGTGCCAGCAGACTACAGGGGGCTGGGGCCAACGTCCTGACTTTC.

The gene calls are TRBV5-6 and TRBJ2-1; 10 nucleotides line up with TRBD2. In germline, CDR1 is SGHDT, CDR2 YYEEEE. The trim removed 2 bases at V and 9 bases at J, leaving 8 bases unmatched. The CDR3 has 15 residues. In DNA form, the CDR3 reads TGTGCCAGCAGCTTTATAGCGGGAGGAGGTGGTGAGCAGTTCTTC. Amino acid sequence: CASSFIAGGGGEQFF.

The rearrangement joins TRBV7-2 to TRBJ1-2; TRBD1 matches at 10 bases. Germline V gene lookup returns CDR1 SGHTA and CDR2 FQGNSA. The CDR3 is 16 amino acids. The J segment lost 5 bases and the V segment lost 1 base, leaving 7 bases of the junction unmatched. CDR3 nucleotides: TGTGCCAGCAGCTTAGGCAGACAGGGGGCGTTTTATGGCTACACCTTC. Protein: CASSLGRQGAFYGYTF.

The CDR3 here is CAWSLQGGYEQYF. DNA of the CDR3: TGTGCCTGGAGTCTCCAGGGAGGATACGAGCAGTACTTC. The chain employs TRBV30 and TRBJ2-7; D is perhaps TRBD2 (6 bases). Per the germline V gene, CDR1 is GTSNPN and CDR2 is SVGIG (reference sequence). V lost 2 bases and J 4 bases, leaving 12 bases between the germline ends. The CDR3 is 13 residues long.

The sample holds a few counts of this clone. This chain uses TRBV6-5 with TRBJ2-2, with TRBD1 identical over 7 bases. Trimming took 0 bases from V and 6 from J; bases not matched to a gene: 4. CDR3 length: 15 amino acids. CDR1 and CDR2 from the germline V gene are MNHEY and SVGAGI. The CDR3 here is CASSYSDRAAGELFF. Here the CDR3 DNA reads TGTGCCAGCAGTTACTCCGACAGGGCCGCCGGGGAGCTGTTTTTT.

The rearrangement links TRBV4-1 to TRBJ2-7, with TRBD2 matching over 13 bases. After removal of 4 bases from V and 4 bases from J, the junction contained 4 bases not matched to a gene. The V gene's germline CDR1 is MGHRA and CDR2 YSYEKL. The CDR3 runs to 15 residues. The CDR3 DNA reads TGCGCCAGCAGCCCTGGACTAGCGGGGGAATACGAGCAGTACTTC. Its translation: CASSPGLAGEYEQYF.

The CDR3 sequence is CAWSVGGAQDEQYF. DNA for the CDR3: TGTGCCTGGAGTGTAGGCGGGGCGCAGGACGAGCAGTACTTC. This chain links TRBV30 with TRBJ2-7; possible D gene TRBD2, 6 bases. CDR3 size: 14 residues. Trimming left V 0 bases short and J 5 bases short, with 14 bases between. Germline lookup yields CDR1 GTSNPN and CDR2 SVGIG (reference sequence).

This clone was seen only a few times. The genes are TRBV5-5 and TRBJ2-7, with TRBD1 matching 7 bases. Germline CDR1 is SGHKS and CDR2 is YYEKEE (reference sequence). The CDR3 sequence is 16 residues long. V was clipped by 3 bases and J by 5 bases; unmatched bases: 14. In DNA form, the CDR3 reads TGTGCCAGCAGCTCGATAAACAGGGGTATAAGAAACGAGCAGTACTTC. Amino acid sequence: CASSSINRGIRNEQYF.